The clone carrying this T cell receptor beta chain was recorded only once. Antigen unknown. Germline CDR1 reads LGHNA; CDR2 reads YNFKEQ. The V end lost 5 bases, the J end lost 0 bases, and 13 bases lay between the germline ends. The CDR3 is made up of 15 amino acids. The sample belongs to a study of OX40 agonist ivuxolimab in advanced cancers. Study at large: The dose of intravenous ivuxolimab that patients received every 2 weeks ranged from 0.01 to 10 mg/kg. Study-wide results and caveats: Partial responders at 0.1-3.0 mg/kg showed near-lowest clonal expansion.

Assay used: immunoSEQ multiplex PCR; TCRdb lists only in-frame clones, some missing. The sample consists of around 63,000 clones, approximately 91% of them appearing once. The sequence was collected from an adult with an advanced solid tumor such as melanoma, head and neck, liver or kidney cancer. The material sequenced was CD4+ or CD8+ T cells sorted from blood, taken in a trial of the OX40 agonist ivuxolimab. This chain uses TRBV4-2 with TRBJ1-2; tentative D call: TRBD1 (6 bases). This chain's CDR3 is CASSSLDRSNYGYTF. The CDR3 nucleotides read TGTGCCAGCAGCTCCCTGGACAGATCTAACTATGGCTACACCTTC.